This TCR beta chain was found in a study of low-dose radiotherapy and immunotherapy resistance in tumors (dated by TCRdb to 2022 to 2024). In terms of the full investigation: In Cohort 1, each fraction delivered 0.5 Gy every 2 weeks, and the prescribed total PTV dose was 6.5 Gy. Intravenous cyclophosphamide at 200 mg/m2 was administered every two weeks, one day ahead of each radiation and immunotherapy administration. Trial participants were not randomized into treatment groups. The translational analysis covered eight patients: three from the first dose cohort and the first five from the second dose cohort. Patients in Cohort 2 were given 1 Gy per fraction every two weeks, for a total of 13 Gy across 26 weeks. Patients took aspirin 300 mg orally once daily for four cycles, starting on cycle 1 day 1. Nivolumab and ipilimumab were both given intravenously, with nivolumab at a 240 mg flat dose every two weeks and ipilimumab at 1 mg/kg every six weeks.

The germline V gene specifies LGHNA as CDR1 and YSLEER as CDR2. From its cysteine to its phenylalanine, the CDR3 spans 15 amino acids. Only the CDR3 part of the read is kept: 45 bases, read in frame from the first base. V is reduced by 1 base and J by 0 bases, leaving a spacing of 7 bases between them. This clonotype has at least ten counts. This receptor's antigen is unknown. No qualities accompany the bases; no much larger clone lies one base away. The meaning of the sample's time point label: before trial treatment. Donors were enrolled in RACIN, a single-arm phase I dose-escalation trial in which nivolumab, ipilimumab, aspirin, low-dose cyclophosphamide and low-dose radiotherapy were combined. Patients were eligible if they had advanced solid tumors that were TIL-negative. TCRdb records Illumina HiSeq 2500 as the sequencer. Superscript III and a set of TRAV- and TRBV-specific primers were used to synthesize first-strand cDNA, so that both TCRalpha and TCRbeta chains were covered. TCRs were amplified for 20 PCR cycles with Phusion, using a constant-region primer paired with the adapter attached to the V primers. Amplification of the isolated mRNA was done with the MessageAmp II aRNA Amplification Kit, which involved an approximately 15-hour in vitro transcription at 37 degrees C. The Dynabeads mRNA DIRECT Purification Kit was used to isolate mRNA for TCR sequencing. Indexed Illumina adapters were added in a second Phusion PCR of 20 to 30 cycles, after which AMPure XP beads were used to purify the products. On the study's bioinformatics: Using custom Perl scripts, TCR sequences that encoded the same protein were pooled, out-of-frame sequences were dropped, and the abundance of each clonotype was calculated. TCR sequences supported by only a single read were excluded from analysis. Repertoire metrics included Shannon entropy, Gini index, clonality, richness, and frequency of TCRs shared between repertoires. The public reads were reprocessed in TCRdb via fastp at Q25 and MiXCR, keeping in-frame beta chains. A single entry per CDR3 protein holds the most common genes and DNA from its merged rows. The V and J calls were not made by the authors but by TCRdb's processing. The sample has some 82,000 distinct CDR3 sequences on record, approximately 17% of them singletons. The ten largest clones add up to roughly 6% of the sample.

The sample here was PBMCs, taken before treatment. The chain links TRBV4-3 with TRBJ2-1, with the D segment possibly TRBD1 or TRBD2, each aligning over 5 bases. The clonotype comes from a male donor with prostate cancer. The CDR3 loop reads CASSQGGSSYNEQFF. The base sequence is TGCGCCAGCAGCCAAGGGGGGAGCTCCTACAATGAGCAGTTCTTC.